Below, 21 T cell receptor beta chains from the same sample are listed, as sequenced in a study of blood T cell repertoires in COVID-19. Clones were sequenced by immunoSEQ multiplex PCR, and TCRdb holds only the in-frame ones, with some missing. The sample contains about 440,000 clones, approximately 89% of which appear only once. The specimen was peripheral blood. All receptors come from a woman aged 50 to 60 with COVID-19, enrolled during active disease.

The chain combines TRBV11-2 with TRBJ1-2; D gene ambiguous. The CDR3 sequence is 13 residues long. V lost 5 bases to trimming and J lost 5 bases, with 12 bases between them. Germline V gene lookup returns CDR1 SGHAT and CDR2 FQNNGV. This CDR3 is CASSGGFSYGYTF. CDR3 DNA: TGTGCCAGCAGCGGCGGGTTTTCATATGGCTACACCTTC. Complete variable domain (other parts from reference TRBV11-2 and TRBJ1-2): EAGVAQSPRYKIIEKRQSVAFWCNPISGHATLYWYQQILGQGPKLLIQFQNNGVVDDSQLPKDRFSAERLKGVDSTLKIQPAKLEDSAVYLCASSGGFSYGYTFGSGTRLTVV.

The chain links TRBV10-2 to TRBJ2-2; 7 nucleotides match TRBD2. The CDR3 extends over 14 amino acids. CDR1 WSHSY and CDR2 SAAADI come from the germline V gene. V dropped 6 bases and J dropped 3; count of bases not matched to a gene: 4. The CDR3 DNA reads as TGCGCCAGCAGGGGCGGGGGATACACCGGGGAGCTGTTTTTT. Protein product: CASRGGGYTGELFF.

As DNA, the CDR3 is TGTGCCAGCAGCTCCCGGGACAGGATGAACACTGAAGCTTTCTTT. It specifies CASSSRDRMNTEAFF. The chain recombines TRBV7-9 with TRBJ1-1, with 8 positions matching TRBD1. J lost 0 bases, V lost 4 bases, and 4 bases had no gene match. CDR3 length equals 15 residues. Germline lookup yields CDR1 SEHNR and CDR2 FQNEAQ (reference sequence).

V gene TRBV19 combines with J gene TRBJ2-7; the D is unclear. V was clipped by 3 bases and J by 3 bases, with 9 bases between them. This CDR3 has 13 residues. The germline gives CDR1 LNHDA, CDR2 SQIVND (reference sequence). The DNA for the CDR3 is TGTGCCAGTAGTATGGGCCATGGCTACGAGCAGTACTTC. Residues: CASSMGHGYEQYF.

This chain joins TRBV9 and TRBJ1-2; TRBD1 matches 8 bases. Losses at the gene ends were 2 bases for V and 2 bases for J; bases not matched to a gene: 8. The CDR3 totals 16 residues. Germline CDR1 and CDR2: SGDLS and YYNGEE. Written as DNA, the CDR3 is TGTGCCAGCAGCGTTTCCAGGGACAGGAGAAACTATGGCTACACCTTC. Translating gives CASSVSRDRRNYGYTF.

This chain links TRBV5-1 with TRBJ1-2, with 12 bases matching TRBD1. The CDR3 length is 20 residues. The J segment lost 3 bases and the V segment lost 4 bases, leaving 19 bases of the junction unmatched. Germline CDR1 is SGHRS and CDR2 is YFSETQ. The CDR3 reads CASSRSSSGTGGSQDYGYTF. The CDR3 bases are TGCGCCAGCAGCCGGTCCTCCTCCGGGACAGGGGGCAGTCAGGACTATGGCTACACCTTC. The variable domain in full, with the rest retrieved from reference TRBV5-1 and TRBJ1-2, is KAGVTQTPRYLIKTRGQQVTLSCSPISGHRSVSWYQQTPGQGLQFLFEYFSETQRNKGNFPGRFSGRQFSNSRSEMNVSTLELGDSALYLCASSRSSSGTGGSQDYGYTFGSGTRLTVV.

The chain has TRBV11-2 and TRBJ2-5; D possibly corresponds to TRBD1 (5 bases). The V end was cut by 4 bases, the J end by 7 bases, with 19 bases between. Germline V gene lookup returns CDR1 SGHAT and CDR2 FQNNGV. There are 15 residues in the CDR3. CDR3 DNA sequence: TGTGCCAGCAGCTCCCCTAGGGGCGGCCCTCGGACCCAGTACTTC. This gives the protein CASSSPRGGPRTQYF.

The chain combines TRBV18 with TRBJ1-3; no reliable D call. The ends were cut back, 4 bases at V and 0 bases at J, with 19 bases in the middle. This CDR3 is built from 18 residues. Germline CDR1 reads KGHSH; CDR2 reads LQKENI. CDR3 DNA: TGTGCCAGCTCACGAACCAGACCGTCCTCTAGCTCTGGAAACACCATATATTTT. Protein: CASSRTRPSSSSGNTIYF.

A word on this clone: Other DNA variants within this sample encode the same CDR3. This chain uses TRBV9 with TRBJ2-3; D unclear. The germline V gene has CDR1 SGDLS and CDR2 YYNGEE. The CDR3 runs to 15 residues. The ends were cut back, 0 bases at V and 0 bases at J, with 8 bases in the middle. For the CDR3, the DNA is TGTGCCAGCAGCGTAGCTATGAGGAGCACAGATACGCAGTATTTT. Translating gives CASSVAMRSTDTQYF.

The chain recombines TRBV30 with TRBJ1-5; a possible D gene is TRBD1 (5 bases). The CDR3 is made up of 16 amino acids. Per germline, CDR1 GTSNPN and CDR2 SVGIG (reference sequence). Trimming stripped 2 bases from V and 3 bases from J, with 17 bases between. The CDR3 here is CAWSTRRGGANQPQHF. The CDR3 nucleotides are TGTGCCTGGAGTACCCGGCGGGGGGGAGCCAATCAGCCCCAGCATTTT. Supplemented by reference TRBV30 and TRBJ1-5, the full variable domain reads SQTIHQWPATLVQPVGSPLSLECTVEGTSNPNLYWYRQAAGRGLQLLFYSVGIGQISSEVPQNLSASRPQDRQFILSSKKLLLSDSGFYLCAWSTRRGGANQPQHFGDGTRLSIL.

V and J are TRBV7-3 and TRBJ1-1, with a tentative D call TRBD1 (5 bases). V was trimmed by 3 bases and J by 4 bases, leaving 18 bases between them. The CDR3 totals 16 residues. Germline V gives CDR1 SGHTA, CDR2 FQGTGA. This chain's CDR3 is CASSFGVMGLGTEAFF. The CDR3 DNA is TGTGCCAGCAGCTTTGGGGTAATGGGGCTCGGCACTGAAGCTTTCTTT.

The chain couples TRBV4-2 to TRBJ1-5; D unclear. Trimming removed 5 bases from V and 5 bases from J, with 19 bases in between. The germline V gene has CDR1 LGHNA and CDR2 YNFKEQ. The CDR3 loop spans 16 amino acids. CDR3 DNA sequence: TGTGCCAGCAGCTCCCTTACTACGGGGAGAGATCAGCCCCAGCATTTT. It encodes CASSSLTTGRDQPQHF.

The J gene is TRBJ1-6, the V gene TRBV11-2; D possibly corresponds to TRBD1 (6 bases). V lost 5 bases, J lost 0 bases, and 17 bases lay in between. CDR1 is SGHAT, CDR2 FQNNGV, per germline. This CDR3 has 18 amino acids. CDR3 amino acids: CASSRPGAGSSYNSPLHF. The CDR3 coding sequence is TGTGCCAGCAGCCGCCCAGGGGCCGGGTCCTCCTATAATTCACCCCTCCACTTT.

The chain joins TRBV12-3 or TRBV12-4 to TRBJ2-7; 7 bases line up with TRBD1. Trimming removed 4 bases from V and 4 bases from J; junction bases left unmatched: 4. The CDR3 extends over 13 amino acids. CDR3 sequence (DNA): TGTGCCAGCAGTTGGCAGGGGGAATACGAGCAGTACTTC. Its protein is CASSWQGEYEQYF.

J is TRBJ1-2 and V is TRBV9, with 7 bases identical to TRBD1. Per germline, CDR1 SGDLS and CDR2 YYNGEE. This CDR3 is built from 16 residues. V shed 0 bases, J shed 2 bases, and the junction held 7 bases outside the gene matches. The CDR3 reads CASSVAKGQPNYGYTF. CDR3 nucleotide sequence: TGTGCCAGCAGCGTAGCTAAGGGACAGCCGAACTATGGCTACACCTTC.

This rearrangement joins TRBV29-1 to TRBJ2-2; 11 bases are shared with TRBD2. Looked up from germline, CDR1 is SQVTM and CDR2 is ANQGSEA. The CDR3 is 16 residues long. V was pared by 7 bases and J by 0 bases, with 7 bases of the junction left unmatched. CDR3 sequence reads: CSAPTSGETNTGELFF. CDR3 sequence (DNA): TGCAGCGCCCCGACTAGCGGGGAGACGAACACCGGGGAGCTGTTTTTT.

The chain recombines TRBV19 with TRBJ2-1, with D perhaps matching TRBD1 (6 bases). CDR3 length equals 12 residues. The V end was cut by 5 bases, the J end by 9 bases, with 11 bases between. CDR1 is LNHDA, CDR2 SQIVND, per germline (reference sequence). CDR3 loop: CASSRTAGEQFF. In DNA form, the CDR3 reads TGTGCCAGTAGTCGGACAGCTGGTGAGCAGTTCTTC.

V is TRBV27 and J is TRBJ2-3, with 8 nucleotides matching TRBD2. This CDR3 is 12 amino acids long. V was clipped by 6 bases and J by 4 bases; unmatched bases: 0. CDR1 and CDR2 (germline): MNHEY, SMNVEV (reference sequence). The DNA for the CDR3 is TGTGCCAGCAGGCGGGGGGCAGATACGCAGTATTTT. Translation: CASRRGADTQYF.

DNA of the CDR3: TGTGCCAGCAGCCAGGCCTTTTACGAGCAGTACTTC. Its translation is CASSQAFYEQYF. V and J are TRBV3-1 (or the pseudogene TRBV3-2) and TRBJ2-7; D ambiguous. Trimming removed 3 bases at V and 4 bases at J, with 7 bases between. CDR1 and CDR2 (germline): LGHDT, YNNKEL (reference sequence). The CDR3 consists of 12 residues.

The chain is built from TRBV6-6 and TRBJ1-5; TRBD1 might be the D (5 bases). The CDR3 runs 17 residues. V was cut by 5 bases and J by 4 bases, with 21 bases left in between. CDR1 and CDR2 (germline): MNHNY, SVGAGI (reference sequence). The CDR3 region is CASSLRDGGNGNQPQHF. The CDR3 DNA follows: TGTGCCAGCAGTCTCCGGGACGGGGGAAATGGGAATCAGCCCCAGCATTTT.

This chain links TRBV10-2 with TRBJ2-1, with 7 bases fitting TRBD2. The CDR3 runs to 13 residues. V dropped 0 bases and J dropped 9; count of bases not matched to a gene: 2. Germline-derived CDR1 and CDR2 are WSHSY and SAAADI. The CDR3 sequence: CASSESREGEQFF. The CDR3 DNA reads TGCGCCAGCAGTGAGTCGAGGGAGGGTGAGCAGTTCTTC.